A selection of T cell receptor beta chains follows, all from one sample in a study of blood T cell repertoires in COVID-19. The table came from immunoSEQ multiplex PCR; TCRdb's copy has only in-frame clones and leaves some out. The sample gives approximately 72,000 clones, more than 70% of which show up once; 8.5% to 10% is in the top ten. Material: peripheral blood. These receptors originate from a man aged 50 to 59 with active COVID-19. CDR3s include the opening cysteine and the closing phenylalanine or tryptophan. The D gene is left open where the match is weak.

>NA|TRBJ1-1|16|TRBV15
CATSRDLSGQNTEAFF
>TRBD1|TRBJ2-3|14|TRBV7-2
CASSLQGAGDTQYF
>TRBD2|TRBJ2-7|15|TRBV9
CASSVDSSGGAKQYF
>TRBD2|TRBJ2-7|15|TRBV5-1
CASSLGLAGSYEQYF
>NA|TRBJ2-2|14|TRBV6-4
CASGANRGTGELFF
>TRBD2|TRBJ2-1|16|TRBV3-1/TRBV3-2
CASSDRGGAYYNEQFF
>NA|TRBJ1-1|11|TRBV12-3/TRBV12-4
CASSFLTEAFF
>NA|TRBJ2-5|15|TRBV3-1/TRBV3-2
CASSQDTVPGETQYF
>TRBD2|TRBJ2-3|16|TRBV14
CASSPLEGVAGGPAYF
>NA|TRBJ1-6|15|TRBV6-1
CASSDAGGDRSPLHF
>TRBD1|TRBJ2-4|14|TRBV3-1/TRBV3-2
CARRDRVPKNIQYF
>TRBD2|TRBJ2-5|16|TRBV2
CASRTSGRANKETQYF
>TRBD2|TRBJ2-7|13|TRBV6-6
CASSYSTGGEQYF
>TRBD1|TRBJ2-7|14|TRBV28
CASSLDRVRGEQYF
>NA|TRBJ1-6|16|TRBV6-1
CASSETGPEGDSPLHF
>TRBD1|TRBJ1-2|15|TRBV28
CASSASGQLMYGYTF
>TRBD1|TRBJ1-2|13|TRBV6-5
CASSWDRNYGYTF
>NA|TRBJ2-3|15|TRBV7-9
CASSLGAGTTDTQYF
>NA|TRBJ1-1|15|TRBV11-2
CASSSQGAANTEAFF
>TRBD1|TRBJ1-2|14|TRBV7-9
CASSDRDRLYGYTF
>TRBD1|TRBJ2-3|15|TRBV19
CASSIYRDRVDTQYF
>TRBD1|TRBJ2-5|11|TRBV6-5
CASRRGTGEYF
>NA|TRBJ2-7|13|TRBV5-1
CASRSGSSYEQYF